Following are 18 T cell receptor beta chains from one sample sequenced in a study of T cell responses to AZD1222 COVID-19 vaccine. Assay used: immunoSEQ multiplex PCR; TCRdb lists only in-frame clones, some missing. There are roughly 200,000 clones in the sample; around 88% occur only once, and 6% to 8.5% lies in the top ten. Sequences were derived from peripheral blood, sampled on day 0 of AZD1222 vaccination. The receptor source for this set is an adult in good health.

This clone was recorded a few times. This rearrangement joins TRBV9 to TRBJ1-4; no definite D call. Germline V gene data show CDR1 as SGDLS and CDR2 as YYNGEE. The length of the CDR3 is 15 residues. Trimming shortened V by 4 bases and J by 8 bases, and 18 bases separated the two germline ends. The CDR3 region is CASSLSPGAEEKLFF. The CDR3 nucleotides are TGTGCCAGCAGCCTAAGCCCCGGTGCAGAGGAAAAACTGTTTTTT.

This rearrangement joins TRBV10-3 to TRBJ1-1; TRBD1 might be the D (5 bases). The CDR3 spans 11 residues. The germline CDR1 and CDR2 sequences are ENHRY and SYGVKD. The CDR3 sequence: CASRGTTEAFF. The CDR3 region has the DNA TGTGCGAGTAGGGGCACCACTGAAGCTTTCTTT.

This sequence joins TRBV5-1 and TRBJ1-4; D may be TRBD1 (6 bases). The CDR3 has 16 amino acids. V lost 4 bases, J lost 7 bases, and 20 bases lay in between. CDR1 SGHRS and CDR2 YFSETQ come from the germline V gene. In DNA form, the CDR3 reads TGCGCCAGCAGCAGGGACCCGGACAGTTCGGGTGAAAAACTGTTTTTT. Its protein is CASSRDPDSSGEKLFF.

The V gene is TRBV6-4, the J gene TRBJ2-3; 8 bases are a match to TRBD2. Losses at the gene ends were 4 bases for V and 4 bases for J; bases not matched to a gene: 7. Germline CDR1 MRHNA, CDR2 SNTAGT. The CDR3 covers 15 residues. CDR3 nucleotide sequence: TGTGCCAGCAGTGTTCAACGGGGGGGGCCAGATACGCAGTATTTT. This codes for CASSVQRGGPDTQYF.

This clone has a single count. The V call is TRBV12-3 or TRBV12-4, the J call TRBJ1-2, with 8 nucleotides matching TRBD1. The ends lost 6 bases at V and 0 bases at J; junction bases unmatched: 0. This CDR3 is built from 13 residues. The CDR3 DNA reads TGTGCCAGCAGGACAGGGGCTAACTATGGCTACACCTTC. This encodes CASRTGANYGYTF.

The rearrangement uses TRBV5-1 and TRBJ2-4; no clear D. The CDR3 spans 13 residues. Trimming left V 0 bases short and J 8 bases short, with 9 bases between. The V gene's germline CDR1 is SGHRS and CDR2 YFSETQ. The CDR3 bases are TGCGCCAGCAGCTTGGATAGGTCTGACATTCAGTACTTC. Translation: CASSLDRSDIQYF.

The chain has TRBV7-6 and TRBJ2-2; D remains ambiguous. Per the germline V gene, CDR1 is SGHVS and CDR2 is FNYEAQ. Trimming shortened V by 1 base and J by 6 bases, and 6 bases separated the two germline ends. CDR3 length: 13 amino acids. CDR3 loop: CASSLVRAGELFF. The CDR3 DNA reads as TGTGCCAGCAGCTTAGTAAGGGCCGGGGAGCTGTTTTTT.

This chain uses TRBV29-1 with TRBJ2-2; no firm D call. V gave up 6 bases and J gave up 8 bases, with 13 bases separating them. Germline V gene data show CDR1 as SQVTM and CDR2 as ANQGSEA. There are 12 residues in the CDR3. This chain's CDR3 is CSVGTLDGELFF. In DNA form, the CDR3 reads TGCAGCGTGGGAACCCTTGATGGGGAGCTGTTTTTT.

V usage is TRBV28 and J usage is TRBJ2-7; 7 nucleotides align to TRBD1. CDR1 is MDHEN and CDR2 is SYDVKM in the germline V gene. The CDR3 consists of 13 residues. With V trimmed by 11 bases and J by 2 bases, 9 bases remained unmatched. CDR3 DNA: TGTGCCGGGGGCAGGGGGATTCCCTACGAGCAGTACTTC. Encoded protein: CAGGRGIPYEQYF. The entire variable domain, with the rest obtained from reference TRBV28 and TRBJ2-7, is as follows: DVKVTQSSRYLVKRTGEKVFLECVQDMDHENMFWYRQDPGLGLRLIYFSYDVKMKEKGDIPEGYSVSREKKERFSLILESASTNQTSMYLCAGGRGIPYEQYFGPGTRLTVT.

The chain has TRBV11-2 and TRBJ2-1, with TRBD2 identical over 7 bases. This CDR3 spans 16 amino acids. With 0 bases clipped from V and 5 bases from J, the junction kept 7 bases outside the gene matches. Germline-derived CDR1 and CDR2 are SGHAT and FQNNGV. The DNA of the CDR3 is TGTGCCAGCAGCTTAGATTGGGGGGGTGACGACAATGAGCAGTTCTTC. It specifies CASSLDWGGDDNEQFF.

V and J are TRBV7-9 and TRBJ2-3; TRBD2 matches at 10 bases. Germline CDR1 reads SEHNR; CDR2 reads FQNEAQ (reference sequence). Trimming at V came to 2 bases and at J to 2 bases, leaving 4 bases not matched to a gene. The CDR3 is 16 residues long. CDR3 region: CASSLILAGATDTQYF. CDR3 bases: TGTGCCAGCAGCTTAATCCTAGCGGGAGCCACAGATACGCAGTATTTT. The full variable domain, rest sourced from reference TRBV7-9 and TRBJ2-3, is DTGVSQNPRHKITKRGQNVTFRCDPISEHNRLYWYRQTLGQGPEFLTYFQNEAQLEKSRLLSDRFSAERPKGSFSTLEIQRTEQGDSAMYLCASSLILAGATDTQYFGPGTRLTVL.

This chain uses TRBV2 with TRBJ1-5, with D perhaps TRBD1 (5 bases). Trimming stripped 7 bases from V and 2 bases from J, with 21 bases between. CDR1 is SNHLY, CDR2 FYNNEI, per germline. The CDR3 consists of 17 residues. CDR3 in DNA: TGTGCCAGCAACAGTAGGGGACCGCGTATTGGCAATCAGCCCCAGCATTTT. Its protein is CASNSRGPRIGNQPQHF. Together with reference TRBV2 and TRBJ1-5, the CDR3 gives the full variable domain: EPEVTQTPSHQVTQMGQEVILRCVPISNHLYFYWYRQILGQKVEFLVSFYNNEISEKSEIFDDQFSVERPDGSNFTLKIRSTKLEDSAMYFCASNSRGPRIGNQPQHFGDGTRLSIL.

The chain employs TRBV7-9 and TRBJ2-7; D not certain. The CDR3 extends over 14 amino acids. Trimming left V 5 bases short and J 0 bases short, with 11 bases between. Germline CDR1 and CDR2: SEHNR and FQNEAQ (reference sequence). Here the CDR3 DNA reads TGTGCCAGCAGCCCTCCCGGTCCCTCCTACGAGCAGTACTTC. It yields the protein CASSPPGPSYEQYF.

Only one count was recorded for this clone. The chain recombines TRBV6-1 with TRBJ1-5; perhaps TRBD1 as D (6 bases). CDR3 length: 16 residues. The V end was cut by 1 base, the J end by 2 bases, with 12 bases between. Germline V lookup: CDR1 MNHNS, CDR2 SASEGT. The CDR3 spells CASSEEVQGRNQPQHF. The CDR3 DNA follows: TGTGCCAGCAGTGAAGAAGTCCAGGGGCGCAATCAGCCCCAGCATTTT.

This chain's CDR3 is CASSYPSVGLSTDTQYF. The CDR3 DNA reads TGTGCCAGCAGTTACCCTTCTGTCGGATTGAGCACAGATACGCAGTATTTT. This chain links TRBV6-2 or TRBV6-3 with TRBJ2-3; D uncertain. Germline loops: CDR1 MNHEY, CDR2 SVGEGT. The CDR3 consists of 17 residues. V gave up 2 bases and J gave up 0 bases, with 15 bases separating them.

CDR3 region: CASSPAGSRQPQHF. CDR3 DNA: TGTGCCAGCAGCCCAGCAGGGAGTAGACAGCCCCAGCATTTT. The chain links TRBV9 to TRBJ1-5, with D perhaps TRBD1 (5 bases). The V gene lost 4 bases and the J gene lost 7 bases, with 15 bases spanning the gap. The CDR3 extends over 14 amino acids. CDR1 is SGDLS and CDR2 is YYNGEE in the germline V gene.

The chain has TRBV3-1 (or the pseudogene TRBV3-2) and TRBJ1-2; D remains ambiguous. CDR1 is LGHDT and CDR2 is YNNKEL in the germline V gene (reference sequence). V was cut by 1 base and J by 0 bases, with 9 bases left in between. The CDR3 spans 15 residues. DNA for the CDR3: TGTGCCAGCAGCCAAGGGACGGCCTCTAACTATGGCTACACCTTC. It encodes CASSQGTASNYGYTF.

V gene TRBV5-5 combines with J gene TRBJ1-5; D gene uncertain. Between the trimmed V and J ends, which lost 2 bases and 5 bases, there was a span of 8 bases. CDR3 length equals 13 residues. CDR1 and CDR2 from the germline V gene are SGHKS and YYEKEE (reference sequence). CDR3 sequence: CASSFGPDQPQHF. The CDR3, as DNA: TGTGCCAGCAGCTTCGGCCCTGATCAGCCCCAGCATTTT. Full variable domain (missing parts from reference TRBV5-5 and TRBJ1-5): DAGVTQSPTHLIKTRGQQVTLRCSPISGHKSVSWYQQVLGQGPQFIFQYYEKEERGRGNFPDRFSARQFPNYSSELNVNALLLGDSALYLCASSFGPDQPQHFGDGTRLSIL.